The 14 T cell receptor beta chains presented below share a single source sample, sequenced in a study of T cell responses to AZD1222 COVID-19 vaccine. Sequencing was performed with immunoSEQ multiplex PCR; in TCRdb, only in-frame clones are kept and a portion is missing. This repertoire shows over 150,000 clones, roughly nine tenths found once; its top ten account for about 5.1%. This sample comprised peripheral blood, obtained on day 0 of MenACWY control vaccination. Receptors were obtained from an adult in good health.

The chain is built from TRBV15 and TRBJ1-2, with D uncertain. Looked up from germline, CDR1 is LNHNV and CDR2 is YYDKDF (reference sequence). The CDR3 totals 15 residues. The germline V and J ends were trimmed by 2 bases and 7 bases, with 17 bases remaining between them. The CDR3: CATSRPGLGYGGYTF. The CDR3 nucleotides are TGTGCCACCAGCAGACCGGGTCTTGGGTATGGTGGCTACACCTTC.

As DNA, the CDR3 is TGTGCCAGCAGCGTAGGGACAGGCACTGAAGCTTTCTTT. Translation: CASSVGTGTEAFF. The chain recombines TRBV9 with TRBJ1-1, with 7 bases that match TRBD1. Germline V gives CDR1 SGDLS, CDR2 YYNGEE. This CDR3 has 13 amino acids. Trimming took 0 bases from V and 4 from J; bases not matched to a gene: 0.

The CDR3 loop reads CASSPRTPGRRTDTQYF. CDR3 DNA sequence: TGTGCCAGTAGTCCGAGGACCCCCGGGAGGCGCACAGATACGCAGTATTTT. The V and J genes are TRBV19 and TRBJ2-3, with 7 bases aligning to TRBD2. With 5 bases clipped from V and 1 base from J, the junction kept 12 bases outside the gene matches. CDR1 and CDR2 from the germline V gene are LNHDA and SQIVND (reference sequence). This CDR3 spans 17 amino acids.

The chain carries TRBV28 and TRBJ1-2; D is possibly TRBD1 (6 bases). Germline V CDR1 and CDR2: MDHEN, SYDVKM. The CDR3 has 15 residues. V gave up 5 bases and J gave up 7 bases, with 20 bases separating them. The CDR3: CASSAIQGISSGYTF. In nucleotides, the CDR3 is TGTGCCAGCAGTGCAATTCAGGGGATCAGCTCTGGCTACACCTTC.

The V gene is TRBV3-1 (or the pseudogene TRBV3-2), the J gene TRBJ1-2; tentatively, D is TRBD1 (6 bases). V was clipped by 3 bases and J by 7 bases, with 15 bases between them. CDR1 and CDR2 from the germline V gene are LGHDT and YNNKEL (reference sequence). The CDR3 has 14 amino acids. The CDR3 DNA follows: TGTGCCAGCAGCCAGGCCGGCAGGGGCCTTGGCTACACCTTC. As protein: CASSQAGRGLGYTF.

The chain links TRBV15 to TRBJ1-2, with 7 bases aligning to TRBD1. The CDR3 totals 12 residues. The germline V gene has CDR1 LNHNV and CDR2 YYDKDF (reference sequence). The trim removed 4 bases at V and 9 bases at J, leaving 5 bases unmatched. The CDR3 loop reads CATSTPRGSYTF. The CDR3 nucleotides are TGTGCCACCAGCACGCCCAGGGGGAGCTACACCTTC.

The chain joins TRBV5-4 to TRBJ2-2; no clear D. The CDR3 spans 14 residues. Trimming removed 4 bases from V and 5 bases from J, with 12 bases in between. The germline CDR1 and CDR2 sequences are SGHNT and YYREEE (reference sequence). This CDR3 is CASSPHSKTGELFF. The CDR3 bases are TGTGCCAGCAGCCCCCATTCAAAGACCGGGGAGCTGTTTTTT.

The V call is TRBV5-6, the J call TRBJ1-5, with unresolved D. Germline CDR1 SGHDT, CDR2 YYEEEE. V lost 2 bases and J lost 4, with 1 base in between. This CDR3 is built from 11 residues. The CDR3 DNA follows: TGTGCCAGCAGCTTTAATCAGCCCCAGCATTTT. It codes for CASSFNQPQHF.

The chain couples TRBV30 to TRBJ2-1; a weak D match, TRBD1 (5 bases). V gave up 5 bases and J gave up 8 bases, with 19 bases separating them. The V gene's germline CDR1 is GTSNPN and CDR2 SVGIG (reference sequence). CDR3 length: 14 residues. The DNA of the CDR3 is TGTGCCTGGCGAGCAGGGATTTGGGGTGATGAGCAGTTCTTC. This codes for CAWRAGIWGDEQFF.

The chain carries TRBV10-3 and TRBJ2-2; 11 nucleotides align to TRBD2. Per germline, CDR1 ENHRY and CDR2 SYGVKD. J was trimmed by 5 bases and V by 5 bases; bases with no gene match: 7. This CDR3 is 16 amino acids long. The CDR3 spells CAISQPSGGPTGELFF. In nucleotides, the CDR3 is TGTGCCATCAGTCAGCCTAGCGGGGGGCCGACCGGGGAGCTGTTTTTT.

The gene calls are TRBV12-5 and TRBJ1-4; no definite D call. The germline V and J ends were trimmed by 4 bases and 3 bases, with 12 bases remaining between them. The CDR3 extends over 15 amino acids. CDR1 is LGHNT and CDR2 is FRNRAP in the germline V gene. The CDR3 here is CASGSVGVANEKLFF. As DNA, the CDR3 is TGTGCTAGTGGTTCGGTCGGGGTGGCTAATGAAAAACTGTTTTTT.

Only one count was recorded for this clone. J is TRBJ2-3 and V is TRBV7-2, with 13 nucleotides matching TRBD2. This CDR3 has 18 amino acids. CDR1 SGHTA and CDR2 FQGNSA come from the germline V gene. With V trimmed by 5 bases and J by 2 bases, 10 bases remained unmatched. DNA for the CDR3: TGTGCCAGCAGCACACAGGGACTAGCGGGGATCATCACAGATACGCAGTATTTT. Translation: CASSTQGLAGIITDTQYF.

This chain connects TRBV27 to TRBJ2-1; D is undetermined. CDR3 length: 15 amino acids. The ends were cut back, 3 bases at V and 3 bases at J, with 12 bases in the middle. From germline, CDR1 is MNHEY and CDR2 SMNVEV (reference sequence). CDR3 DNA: TGTGCCAGCAGTTTTGGCGGAGCTAGCTACAATGAGCAGTTCTTC. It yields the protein CASSFGGASYNEQFF.

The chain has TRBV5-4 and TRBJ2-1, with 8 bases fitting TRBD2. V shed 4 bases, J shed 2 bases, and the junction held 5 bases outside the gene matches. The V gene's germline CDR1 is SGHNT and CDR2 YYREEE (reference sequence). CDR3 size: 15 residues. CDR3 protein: CASSRSGSAYNEQFF. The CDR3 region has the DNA TGTGCCAGCAGCCGGAGCGGGAGCGCCTACAATGAGCAGTTCTTC. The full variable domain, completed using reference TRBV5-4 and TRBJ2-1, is ETGVTQSPTHLIKTRGQQVTLRCSSQSGHNTVSWYQQALGQGPQFIFQYYREEENGRGNFPPRFSGLQFPNYSSELNVNALELDDSALYLCASSRSGSAYNEQFFGPGTRLTVL.